This T cell receptor (beta chain) came from a study of T cells expressing NK-cell markers (dated by TCRdb to about 2020). For the study in its entirety: Three sorted T-cell subsets (CD3+CD56+NKG2C+, CD3+CD56+NKG2C- and CD3+CD56-NKG2C+) from under ten donors had their TCR beta-chain repertoires profiled. Of the eight sequenced donors, seven were found to be HCMV-seropositive and one was found to be HCMV-seronegative. The eight sequenced donors were randomly selected healthy volunteers, three men and five women. Libraries were sequenced as 2 x 150 bp reads on Illumina HiSeq 2000/2500, MiSeq or NextSeq. Study-wide findings and limitations: Whether the expanded NKG2C-expressing T cell clones were specific for HCMV antigens remained unclear. Those dominant clonotypes were again the most abundant among CD3+CD56-NKG2C+ cells in a handful of donors, at 28.3-60.1%. In over five donors, the dominant CD3+CD56+NKG2C+ clonotypes were among the top 10 CD8+ clonotypes and accounted for about 1.0-7.0% of CD8+ T cells.

Data came from an Illumina HiSeq 2000. TCR beta cDNA libraries were made by 5'RACE template switching that added a universal primer site and unique molecular identifiers. Priming for cDNA synthesis came from the TCR beta constant segment, and two successive PCR amplification steps followed. In the source study's methods: MIGEC was used to demultiplex reads and group reads by UMI, and MiTCR was used to assemble and quantify clonotypes. To exclude erroneous sequences, only TCR cDNA sequences supported by at least two reads were retained. The tcR package was used for downstream repertoire analysis, and clonotypes were matched across fractions by CDR3 nucleotide sequence plus V segment. VDJmatch was used to annotate antigen specificity against VDJdb, with one amino acid substitution in CDR3 permitted. After reprocessing by TCRdb, each CDR3 protein sequence is one entry, and no DNA is given. What appears here as the V and J calls and clone size reflects TCRdb's work, not the paper's. The table of this sample itemizes about 160,000 distinct CDR3 sequences. The ten largest clones add up to 20% of the sample.

Reading the germline V gene (reference sequence) gives CDR1 MNHEY and CDR2 SMNVEV. Spanning cysteine to phenylalanine, the CDR3 consists of 16 amino acids. There is no recorded DNA. To determine HCMV serostatus, a commercial ELISA kit was used to detect HCMV-specific IgG in serum. Peripheral blood mononuclear cells were isolated from blood by Ficoll density gradient centrifugation. Regarding this clonotype: Its antigen is currently not known.

The clonotype originates from a man aged 18 to 69 in good health. Sequenced input: blood T cells: a sorted CD56 or NKG2C T cell subset, CD4+ or CD8+ T cells, or bulk PBMC T cells (not recorded which). The rearranged segments are TRBV27 and TRBJ1-2. The CDR3 region: CASSLVVSLPSRASAF.